A single sample gave rise to the 18 T cell receptor beta chains below, sequenced in a study of control samples from healthy donors and cancer patients. Profiling relied on immunoSEQ multiplex PCR, and the TCRdb table lists in-frame clones only, not all of them. The sample holds 50,000 or so clones, over 70% seen once. Input material: blood. These receptors all stem from an older man in good health.

The chain joins TRBV7-9 to TRBJ2-7, with TRBD2 matching 12 bases. Germline assignment: CDR1 SEHNR and CDR2 FQNEAQ (reference sequence). The V and J ends lost 10 bases and 5 bases, in that order; junction bases with no gene match: 6. The CDR3 consists of 13 residues. The CDR3 bases are TGTGCCACCGGACTAGCGGGGTTGGACGAGCAGTACTTC. As protein: CATGLAGLDEQYF. The full variable domain, completed using reference TRBV7-9 and TRBJ2-7, is DTGVSQNPRHKITKRGQNVTFRCDPISEHNRLYWYRQTLGQGPEFLTYFQNEAQLEKSRLLSDRFSAERPKGSFSTLEIQRTEQGDSAMYLCATGLAGLDEQYFGPGTRLTVT.

The chain combines TRBV3-1 (or the pseudogene TRBV3-2) with TRBJ2-1, with 14 bases identical to TRBD2. J gave up 7 bases and V 0 bases, and 5 bases lay outside the gene matches. The CDR3 has 17 amino acids. The V gene's germline CDR1 is LGHDT and CDR2 YNNKEL (reference sequence). The CDR3, as DNA: TGTGCCAGCAGCCAAGATCGAGGGACTAGCGGGAGAAATGAGCAGTTCTTC. It translates to CASSQDRGTSGRNEQFF.

This chain uses TRBV24-1 with TRBJ2-5; a weak D match, TRBD2 (5 bases). Trimming left V 7 bases short and J 2 bases short, with 16 bases between. The V gene's germline CDR1 is KGHDR and CDR2 SFDVKD. CDR3 size: 15 residues. The CDR3 loop reads CATSLGRGSQETQYF. The CDR3, as DNA: TGTGCCACCAGCTTAGGTCGAGGGTCGCAAGAGACCCAGTACTTC.

This rearrangement joins TRBV30 to TRBJ2-3; D perhaps matches TRBD2 (6 bases). CDR1 is GTSNPN and CDR2 is SVGIG in the germline V gene (reference sequence). The CDR3 has 13 amino acids. The CDR3 loop reads CGSSRGSTDTQYF. CDR3 coding DNA: TGTGGGTCCTCGCGGGGAAGCACAGATACGCAGTATTTT.

The V and J genes are TRBV27 and TRBJ2-7; 11 bases match TRBD1. CDR3 size: 15 residues. Germline CDR1 MNHEY, CDR2 SMNVEV (reference sequence). The ends lost 5 bases at V and 0 bases at J; junction bases unmatched: 3. CDR3 bases: TGTGCCAGCAGTACCGGGACAGGGGGCTCCTACGAGCAGTACTTC. It translates to CASSTGTGGSYEQYF.

The chain is built from TRBV28 and TRBJ1-1; 8 nucleotides align to TRBD1. The germline V gene encodes CDR1 MDHEN and CDR2 SYDVKM. Trimming cost V 5 bases and J 1 base; bases outside gene matches: 9. CDR3 size: 16 residues. As DNA, the CDR3 is TGTGCCAGCAGTCCTCCCCTGGGACAGGAGAACACTGAAGCTTTCTTT. Amino acid sequence: CASSPPLGQENTEAFF.

The chain combines TRBV6-5 with TRBJ2-2; 7 bases align to TRBD1. The V and J ends lost 10 bases and 4 bases, in that order; junction bases with no gene match: 9. CDR1 is MNHEY and CDR2 is SVGAGI in the germline V gene. The CDR3 totals 14 residues. CDR3 residues: CATGGRGTTGELFF. Written as DNA, the CDR3 is TGTGCCACCGGAGGCAGGGGGACCACCGGGGAGCTGTTTTTT.

The V gene is TRBV30, the J gene TRBJ1-1; D perhaps matches TRBD1 (5 bases). Between the trimmed V and J ends, which lost 3 bases and 7 bases, there was a span of 18 bases. CDR1 and CDR2 from the germline V gene are GTSNPN and SVGIG (reference sequence). The CDR3 is made up of 14 amino acids. CDR3 nucleotides: TGTGCCTGGAGCGCGTTGGAACGAACAGGTGAAGCTTTCTTT. As protein: CAWSALERTGEAFF.

The J gene is TRBJ2-3, the V gene TRBV6-6; perhaps D is TRBD1 or TRBD2 (5 bases each). With 5 bases removed from V and 10 bases from J, the gap between germline ends came to 16 bases. Per the germline V gene, CDR1 is MNHNY and CDR2 is SVGAGI (reference sequence). This CDR3 contains 13 residues. The CDR3: CASSRTDSTPQYF. DNA of the CDR3: TGTGCCAGCAGTCGGACTGACAGCACCCCGCAGTATTTT.

The chain is built from TRBV21-1 and TRBJ1-2; the table's D call, TRBD1, has no DNA check behind it. TRBV21-1 is a pseudogene. The CDR3 sequence is 15 residues long. The CDR3 region is CASRTTRQGAGGYTF. The CDR3 coding sequence is TGTGCCAGCAGAACTACGAGACAGGGAGCGGGTGGCTACACCTTC.

V usage is TRBV5-1 and J usage is TRBJ1-1; 9 nucleotides agree with TRBD1. The CDR3 contains 15 residues. With V trimmed by 0 bases and J by 4 bases, 4 bases remained unmatched. The V gene's germline CDR1 is SGHRS and CDR2 YFSETQ. The DNA of the CDR3 is TGCGCCAGCAGCTTGGAACAGGGGGCGCTCACTGAAGCTTTCTTT. Translating it yields CASSLEQGALTEAFF.

The chain is built from TRBV5-1 and TRBJ2-7; D ambiguous. The germline V gene has CDR1 SGHRS and CDR2 YFSETQ. The CDR3 is 10 residues long. V lost 2 bases and J 9 bases, leaving 6 bases between the germline ends. The CDR3 protein is CASSLVVQYF. The CDR3 coding sequence is TGCGCCAGCAGCTTAGTAGTGCAGTACTTC.

The CDR3 DNA reads as TGCAGCGTTGAAGAGGGCGGGGTTGGGGCCAACGTCCTGACTTTC. Protein: CSVEEGGVGANVLTF. The chain links TRBV29-1 to TRBJ2-6, with D perhaps TRBD2 (6 bases). V lost 0 bases, J lost 3 bases, and 9 bases lay in between. This CDR3 region has 15 residues. The germline V gene has CDR1 SQVTM and CDR2 ANQGSEA.

The chain joins TRBV18 to TRBJ1-3; D gene unclear. Germline assignment: CDR1 KGHSH and CDR2 LQKENI. Trimming shortened V by 5 bases and J by 0 bases, and 14 bases separated the two germline ends. The CDR3 has 16 residues. The CDR3 protein is CASSSGPLSSGNTIYF. CDR3 DNA sequence: TGTGCCAGCTCATCAGGACCCCTGAGCTCTGGAAACACCATATATTTT. Full variable domain (remainder filled in from reference TRBV18 and TRBJ1-3): NAGVMQNPRHLVRRRGQEARLRCSPMKGHSHVYWYRQLPEEGLKFMVYLQKENIIDESGMPKERFSAEFPKEGPSILRIQQVVRGDSAAYFCASSSGPLSSGNTIYFGEGSWLTVV.

The chain is built from TRBV28 and TRBJ2-1; D gene unclear. V shed 6 bases and J shed 0 bases, with 15 bases lying between them. This CDR3 contains 16 residues. Looked up from germline, CDR1 is MDHEN and CDR2 is SYDVKM. The CDR3 DNA sequence: TGTGCCAGCAGGACGGGCGTCAGGAGCTCCTACAATGAGCAGTTCTTC. This sequence encodes CASRTGVRSSYNEQFF.

J is TRBJ2-5 and V is TRBV2; TRBD2 matches at 7 bases. Germline CDR1 and CDR2: SNHLY and FYNNEI. The V segment lost 1 base and the J segment 11 bases; nucleotides outside the gene matches: 4. The CDR3 contains 12 residues. CDR3 sequence (DNA): TGTGCCAGCAGTGAAGGACGTAGCGGGCAGTACTTC. Translating it yields CASSEGRSGQYF. The whole variable domain, remainder taken from reference TRBV2 and TRBJ2-5, is EPEVTQTPSHQVTQMGQEVILRCVPISNHLYFYWYRQILGQKVEFLVSFYNNEISEKSEIFDDQFSVERPDGSNFTLKIRSTKLEDSAMYFCASSEGRSGQYFGPGTRLLVL.

The V and J genes are TRBV4-1 and TRBJ2-5; D remains ambiguous. Trimming shortened V by 1 base and J by 5 bases, and 8 bases separated the two germline ends. The CDR3 has 13 amino acids. Germline V gene data show CDR1 as MGHRA and CDR2 as YSYEKL. The CDR3 region is CASSQGVAETQYF. The CDR3 nucleotides read TGCGCCAGCAGCCAAGGGGTAGCCGAGACCCAGTACTTC.

V gene TRBV24-1 combines with J gene TRBJ1-5, with 7 bases that match TRBD1. The CDR3 is made up of 15 amino acids. Germline trimming cut 4 bases from V and 6 bases from J; bases unmatched to any gene: 8. Per germline, CDR1 KGHDR and CDR2 SFDVKD. In DNA form, the CDR3 reads TGTGCCACCAGTGACCCTCGACAGGGTGGTCAGCCCCAGCATTTT. Protein: CATSDPRQGGQPQHF.